These 24 T cell receptor beta chains originate from one sample sequenced in a study of chemoradiotherapy in HPV16-positive cancers. The assay was immunoSEQ multiplex PCR, and TCRdb's table has in-frame clones only and misses some. The sample records roughly 460 clones, 82% being singletons. The sequenced sample was tumor tissue, obtained from a patient who underwent chemoradiotherapy. The receptors come from a human donor with HPV-associated anogenital cancer.

The chain employs TRBV5-6 and TRBJ2-5; no clear D gene. CDR1 SGHDT and CDR2 YYEEEE come from the germline V gene. V lost 0 bases, J lost 4 bases, and 7 bases lay in between. The CDR3 is 13 residues long. The CDR3 coding sequence is TGTGCCAGCAGCTTGGCCGGGCGAGAGACCCAGTACTTC. This sequence encodes CASSLAGRETQYF.

The genes are TRBV6-5 and TRBJ1-5; D gene uncertain. V lost 0 bases and J lost 3, with 9 bases in between. CDR3 length equals 15 residues. Germline V gives CDR1 MNHEY, CDR2 SVGAGI. In DNA, the CDR3 is TGTGCCAGCAGTTACTCCAGGTACTACAATCAGCCCCAGCATTTT. Amino acids: CASSYSRYYNQPQHF.

This rearrangement joins TRBV6-1 to TRBJ2-7, with 10 bases matching TRBD1. With V trimmed by 3 bases and J by 6 bases, 5 bases remained unmatched. The CDR3 loop spans 14 amino acids. In germline, CDR1 is MNHNS, CDR2 SASEGT. The CDR3 DNA is TGTGCCAGCAGTGATGGGACAGGGGCGGGCGAGCAGTACTTC. Amino acid sequence: CASSDGTGAGEQYF.

This chain links TRBV12-1 with TRBJ2-3; the table's TRBD2 call for D was not verified on the DNA. TRBV12-1 is labeled a pseudogene. There are 15 residues in the CDR3. Here the CDR3 reads CASSSGREAPDTQYF. CDR3 nucleotide sequence: TGTGCCAGCAGCTCAGGCCGGGAGGCCCCAGATACGCAGTATTTT.

V gene TRBV27 combines with J gene TRBJ1-5; D uncertain. V was shortened by 3 bases and J by 0 bases, with 6 bases between the two germline ends. Per germline, CDR1 MNHEY and CDR2 SMNVEV (reference sequence). The CDR3 extends over 14 amino acids. CDR3 sequence (DNA): TGTGCCAGCAGTTTTGGAGGTAGCAATCAGCCCCAGCATTTT. Amino acids: CASSFGGSNQPQHF.

The J gene is TRBJ1-5, the V gene TRBV7-6, with unresolved D. The V end lost 6 bases, the J end lost 9 bases, and 18 bases lay between the germline ends. The CDR3 sequence is 14 residues long. Germline lookup yields CDR1 SGHVS and CDR2 FNYEAQ. The CDR3 loop is CASSSQKASGPQHF. The CDR3, as DNA: TGTGCCAGCAGTTCGCAAAAGGCTTCTGGGCCCCAGCATTTT.

J is TRBJ2-5 and V is TRBV27; 8 nucleotides match TRBD2. V shed 0 bases and J 0 bases; nucleotides not matched to a gene: 9. The length of the CDR3 is 18 residues. Per germline, CDR1 MNHEY and CDR2 SMNVEV (reference sequence). The CDR3 DNA is TGTGCCAGCAGTTTATCGATAAACTGCGGGGGGTACCAAGAGACCCAGTACTTC. Protein sequence: CASSLSINCGGYQETQYF.

The chain is built from TRBV5-1 and TRBJ2-3, with D unclear. CDR1 and CDR2 (germline): SGHRS, YFSETQ. This CDR3 has 14 amino acids. Trimming stripped 1 base from V and 3 bases from J, with 9 bases between. The CDR3 loop is CASSLSSRTDTQYF. The CDR3 coding sequence is TGCGCCAGCAGCTTGTCTTCGCGGACAGATACGCAGTATTTT.

The chain joins TRBV29-1 to TRBJ1-2; D remains ambiguous. Germline values: CDR1 SQVTM, CDR2 ANQGSEA. This CDR3 comprises 15 residues. Trimming left V 0 bases short and J 5 bases short, with 16 bases between. The CDR3 bases are TGCAGCGTTGAAGACGCTAGGGCAGGAGCGTATGGCTACACCTTC. As protein: CSVEDARAGAYGYTF.

The chain couples TRBV2 to TRBJ2-7; no definite D call. Germline V gene lookup returns CDR1 SNHLY and CDR2 FYNNEI. The CDR3 length is 12 residues. Trimming left V 5 bases short and J 5 bases short, with 10 bases between. The CDR3 here is CASSRQIHEQYF. The CDR3 DNA follows: TGTGCCAGCAGTAGGCAGATCCACGAGCAGTACTTC.

This clone was detected once. This chain connects TRBV6-4 to TRBJ2-3, with 8 bases identical to TRBD2. Losses at the gene ends were 4 bases for V and 1 base for J; bases not matched to a gene: 4. The CDR3 runs to 15 residues. Germline CDR1 MRHNA, CDR2 SNTAGT. This CDR3 is CASSAQAGGTDTQYF. The CDR3 nucleotides are TGTGCCAGCAGTGCCCAAGCGGGGGGCACAGATACGCAGTATTTT.

The J gene is TRBJ2-6, the V gene TRBV30; TRBD1 is a possible D gene (5 bases). V lost 5 bases and J 0 bases, leaving 11 bases between the germline ends. CDR3 size: 15 residues. Germline CDR1 GTSNPN, CDR2 SVGIG (reference sequence). The CDR3 bases are TGTGCCTGGCAAACAACAGGCTCTGGGGCCAACGTCCTGACTTTC. Residues: CAWQTTGSGANVLTF.

DNA of the CDR3: TGTGCCAGCAGCTCCCGGGACAGCTACGAGCAGTACTTC. Encoded protein: CASSSRDSYEQYF. The rearrangement joins TRBV5-5 to TRBJ2-7; 7 bases are shared with TRBD1. Germline V gives CDR1 SGHKS, CDR2 YYEKEE (reference sequence). The CDR3 covers 13 residues. V lost 3 bases, J lost 3 bases, and 3 bases stayed unmatched. The complete variable domain, with remaining parts taken from reference TRBV5-5 and TRBJ2-7, reads DAGVTQSPTHLIKTRGQQVTLRCSPISGHKSVSWYQQVLGQGPQFIFQYYEKEERGRGNFPDRFSARQFPNYSSELNVNALLLGDSALYLCASSSRDSYEQYFGPGTRLTVT.

The chain employs TRBV11-2 and TRBJ2-3; D gene uncertain. This CDR3 contains 16 residues. V was cut by 0 bases and J by 0 bases, with 10 bases left in between. Germline CDR1 SGHAT, CDR2 FQNNGV. The CDR3 protein is CASSLEGISSTDTQYF. DNA for the CDR3: TGTGCCAGCAGCTTAGAGGGCATCTCTAGCACAGATACGCAGTATTTT.

V gene TRBV6-1 combines with J gene TRBJ2-6; 9 bases are shared with TRBD2. Germline loops: CDR1 MNHNS, CDR2 SASEGT. The CDR3 has 18 residues. The trim removed 4 bases at V and 0 bases at J, leaving 7 bases unmatched. This chain's CDR3 is CASSGRAGGSSGANVLTF. The CDR3 nucleotides are TGTGCCAGCAGTGGGAGGGCGGGAGGGAGCTCTGGGGCCAACGTCCTGACTTTC.

The V and J genes are TRBV7-6 and TRBJ2-6; TRBD2 is a possible D gene (5 bases). The CDR3 covers 17 residues. Trimming stripped 5 bases from V and 5 bases from J, with 19 bases between. CDR1 and CDR2 from the germline V gene are SGHVS and FNYEAQ. The DNA for the CDR3 is TGTGCCAGCAGCACGGAGGCCTCACAAAGTCGGGCCAACGTCCTGACTTTC. It is translated as CASSTEASQSRANVLTF.

V is TRBV9 and J is TRBJ1-4; D unclear. The germline V gene has CDR1 SGDLS and CDR2 YYNGEE. CDR3 length: 14 amino acids. The V and J ends lost 2 bases and 7 bases respectively, with 12 bases between them. CDR3 in amino acids: CASSVEDLAEKLFF. CDR3 DNA sequence: TGTGCCAGCAGCGTTGAGGATTTGGCTGAAAAACTGTTTTTT.

This rearrangement joins TRBV4-3 to TRBJ2-7, with D tentatively TRBD1 (5 bases). Germline V gene data show CDR1 as LGHNA and CDR2 as YSLEER. Trimming left V 0 bases short and J 0 bases short, with 12 bases between. The CDR3 is made up of 16 amino acids. The DNA for the CDR3 is TGCGCCAGCAGCCAAGATCTGAAGGGGTTCTCCTACGAGCAGTACTTC. Protein sequence: CASSQDLKGFSYEQYF.

V and J are TRBV7-6 and TRBJ2-7; the match to TRBD1 covers 9 bases. This CDR3 is built from 11 residues. V lost 3 bases, J lost 12 bases, and 3 bases stayed unmatched. CDR1 and CDR2 (germline): SGHVS, FNYEAQ. CDR3 amino acids: CASSFEQGAYF. For the CDR3, the DNA is TGTGCCAGCAGCTTTGAACAGGGGGCGTACTTC.

The chain links TRBV5-6 to TRBJ2-5, with D perhaps assigned TRBD1 or TRBD2 (6 bases each). The CDR3 has 15 amino acids. Germline loops: CDR1 SGHDT, CDR2 YYEEEE. Between the trimmed V and J ends, which lost 2 bases and 4 bases, there was a span of 15 bases. The CDR3 region is CASSFPRGPSETQYF. CDR3 bases: TGTGCCAGCAGCTTCCCCCGGGGGCCCTCAGAGACCCAGTACTTC.

This chain connects TRBV5-1 to TRBJ2-7; D uncertain. The CDR3 sequence is 13 residues long. From germline, CDR1 is SGHRS and CDR2 YFSETQ. Trimming shortened V by 2 bases and J by 3 bases, and 9 bases separated the two germline ends. CDR3: CASSFGTYYEQYF. The CDR3 DNA sequence: TGCGCCAGCAGCTTCGGTACCTACTACGAGCAGTACTTC.

There are a few counts of this clone. This chain links TRBV5-1 with TRBJ2-7; TRBD1 or TRBD2 may be the D gene (5 bases each). The CDR3 length is 16 residues. The V end lost 4 bases, the J end lost 0 bases, and 17 bases lay between the germline ends. Germline values: CDR1 SGHRS, CDR2 YFSETQ. Written as DNA, the CDR3 is TGCGCCAGCAGCGATCCGGGACCGCTGATCTCCTACGAGCAGTACTTC. Its translation: CASSDPGPLISYEQYF.

The chain employs TRBV5-4 and TRBJ2-7, with TRBD2 as a possible D gene (7 bases). The V and J ends lost 0 bases and 1 base respectively, with 11 bases between them. The CDR3 extends over 15 amino acids. In germline, CDR1 is SGHNT, CDR2 YYREEE (reference sequence). CDR3 sequence reads: CASSLAGGLSYEQYF. The CDR3 bases are TGTGCCAGCAGCTTGGCGGGGGGCCTTTCCTACGAGCAGTACTTC.

The table lists this clone with a count of one. The CDR3 sequence: CASSIVAGTNTGELFF. The CDR3 bases are TGTGCCAGTAGTATAGTAGCGGGCACGAACACCGGGGAGCTGTTTTTT. The J gene is TRBJ2-2, the V gene TRBV19; TRBD2 matches 7 bases. The germline CDR1 and CDR2 sequences are LNHDA and SQIVND (reference sequence). V shed 1 base and J 0 bases; nucleotides not matched to a gene: 2. The CDR3 totals 16 residues.